The next 28 T cell receptor beta chains were all read from a single sample in a study of cytomegalovirus exposure and HLA in healthy donors. PCR amplification relied on 60 Vbeta primers (plus 13 Jbeta primers). Data came from immunoSEQ multiplex PCR; TCRdb stores just in-frame clones and leaves some out. This sample's table reports about 130,000 clones. Sequencing input: PBMCs. The origin of the receptors is a man aged 18 to 30 in good health and CMV-seronegative.

The chain employs TRBV5-1 and TRBJ2-3; 12 bases match TRBD1. The CDR3 is 16 residues long. V trimming: 7 bases; J trimming: 2 bases; junction bases outside the gene matches: 8. The germline gives CDR1 SGHRS, CDR2 YFSETQ. CDR3 in amino acids: CASQSGQGANTDTQYF. Here the CDR3 DNA reads TGCGCCAGCCAATCGGGACAGGGGGCAAACACAGATACGCAGTATTTT.

V usage is TRBV28 and J usage is TRBJ1-1; D perhaps matches TRBD1 (6 bases). V was clipped by 7 bases and J by 0 bases, with 15 bases between them. The length of the CDR3 is 15 residues. CDR1 and CDR2 from the germline V gene are MDHEN and SYDVKM. Here the CDR3 reads CASNTKGVLNTEAFF. Written as DNA, the CDR3 is TGTGCCAGCAATACTAAGGGGGTACTGAACACTGAAGCTTTCTTT.

V is TRBV27 and J is TRBJ2-3, with 9 bases identical to TRBD1. Germline CDR1 reads MNHEY; CDR2 reads SMNVEV (reference sequence). Losses at the gene ends were 5 bases for V and 4 bases for J; bases not matched to a gene: 7. The CDR3 has 15 residues. CDR3 residues: CASSPGTGYADTQYF. CDR3 coding DNA: TGTGCCAGCAGTCCCGGGACAGGGTACGCAGATACGCAGTATTTT.

The chain recombines TRBV7-2 with TRBJ1-2; TRBD1 aligns across 8 bases. This CDR3 has 14 amino acids. CDR1 is SGHTA and CDR2 is FQGNSA in the germline V gene. V lost 4 bases and J lost 3; bases outside the gene matches: 4. CDR3 in DNA: TGTGCCAGCAGCTCTAAGACAGGGGACTATGGCTACACCTTC. Amino acids: CASSSKTGDYGYTF.

The genes are TRBV27 and TRBJ2-5; TRBD1 is a possible D gene (6 bases). The germline V and J ends were trimmed by 2 bases and 1 base, with 11 bases remaining between them. This CDR3 has 15 residues. Germline values: CDR1 MNHEY, CDR2 SMNVEV (reference sequence). The CDR3 here is CASSLVRTVQETQYF. DNA for the CDR3: TGTGCCAGCAGTTTAGTTAGGACAGTCCAAGAGACCCAGTACTTC.

CDR3 amino acids: CASSLALTGYGYTF. The CDR3 DNA reads TGTGCCAGCAGCTTGGCCTTGACAGGGTATGGCTACACCTTC. This chain connects TRBV5-4 to TRBJ1-2; 7 bases match TRBD1. V lost 0 bases and J lost 5; bases outside the gene matches: 4. Germline CDR1 SGHNT, CDR2 YYREEE (reference sequence). CDR3 length: 14 residues. Combining the CDR3 with reference TRBV5-4 and TRBJ1-2 gives the whole variable domain ETGVTQSPTHLIKTRGQQVTLRCSSQSGHNTVSWYQQALGQGPQFIFQYYREEENGRGNFPPRFSGLQFPNYSSELNVNALELDDSALYLCASSLALTGYGYTFGSGTRLTVV.

V usage is TRBV7-2 and J usage is TRBJ2-6; TRBD1 might be the D (5 bases). CDR1 is SGHTA and CDR2 is FQGNSA in the germline V gene. V dropped 5 bases and J dropped 4 bases, with 12 bases sitting between them. CDR3 length: 15 amino acids. CDR3 in amino acids: CASSVQGSGANVLTF. The CDR3 coding sequence is TGTGCCAGCAGCGTGCAGGGCTCCGGGGCCAACGTCCTGACTTTC.

This sequence joins TRBV5-1 and TRBJ1-1, with 8 nucleotides matching TRBD1. After removal of 6 bases from V and 8 bases from J, the junction contained 3 bases not matched to a gene. The germline gives CDR1 SGHRS, CDR2 YFSETQ. The CDR3 length is 11 residues. This chain's CDR3 is CASTRGLEAFF. The CDR3 DNA is TGCGCCAGCACCAGGGGGCTGGAAGCTTTCTTT.

This chain connects TRBV5-8 to TRBJ1-5; TRBD1 matches at 11 bases. CDR3 length: 15 residues. Trimming took 0 bases from V and 7 from J; bases not matched to a gene: 3. CDR1 and CDR2 from the germline V gene are SGHTS and YDEGEE. CDR3 nucleotides: TGTGCCAGCAGCTTGGGGACAGGGGGCGGGCAGCCCCAGCATTTT. This sequence encodes CASSLGTGGGQPQHF.

The chain has TRBV28 and TRBJ2-7; D call uncertain. Germline V gives CDR1 MDHEN, CDR2 SYDVKM. Trimming stripped 7 bases from V and 2 bases from J, with 6 bases between. CDR3 length: 11 amino acids. The CDR3 sequence is CASKQTYEQYF. The CDR3 DNA reads as TGTGCCAGCAAACAGACCTACGAGCAGTACTTC. Using reference TRBV28 and TRBJ2-7 for the parts outside the CDR3, the full variable domain is DVKVTQSSRYLVKRTGEKVFLECVQDMDHENMFWYRQDPGLGLRLIYFSYDVKMKEKGDIPEGYSVSREKKERFSLILESASTNQTSMYLCASKQTYEQYFGPGTRLTVT.

The genes are TRBV10-3 and TRBJ2-3, with TRBD2 identical over 10 bases. CDR3 length: 14 amino acids. Germline trimming cut 10 bases from V and 5 bases from J; bases unmatched to any gene: 9. Germline-derived CDR1 and CDR2 are ENHRY and SYGVKD. CDR3 DNA: TGTGCCACTCTTGGGACTAGCGCACTAGATACGCAGTATTTT. Protein: CATLGTSALDTQYF.

The chain links TRBV19 to TRBJ1-5; 7 nucleotides line up with TRBD1. CDR3 length equals 14 residues. V was pared by 0 bases and J by 5 bases, with 1 base of the junction left unmatched. Germline loops: CDR1 LNHDA, CDR2 SQIVND (reference sequence). DNA for the CDR3: TGTGCCAGTAGTATAGAAGGGGGCGATCAGCCCCAGCATTTT. Translated: CASSIEGGDQPQHF. Complete variable domain (other parts from reference TRBV19 and TRBJ1-5): DGGITQSPKYLFRKEGQNVTLSCEQNLNHDAMYWYRQDPGQGLRLIYYSQIVNDFQKGDIAEGYSVSREKKESFPLTVTSAQKNPTAFYLCASSIEGGDQPQHFGDGTRLSIL.

The chain joins TRBV29-1 to TRBJ2-5; D perhaps matches TRBD2 (7 bases). Per germline, CDR1 SQVTM and CDR2 ANQGSEA. CDR3 length: 16 residues. Trimming stripped 4 bases from V and 3 bases from J, with 21 bases between. CDR3 sequence (DNA): TGCAGCGTTGGGGGAGGGGGTCTAAGATCCAAAGAGACCCAGTACTTC. Protein product: CSVGGGGLRSKETQYF.

Points on this clone: Other DNA sequences in this sample translate to the same CDR3. The J gene is TRBJ2-5, the V gene TRBV9; possible D gene TRBD1, 6 bases. Germline-derived CDR1 and CDR2 are SGDLS and YYNGEE. The CDR3 consists of 14 residues. The V gene lost 0 bases and the J gene lost 4 bases, with 10 bases spanning the gap. This CDR3 reads CASSVAGAGETQYF. Here the CDR3 DNA reads TGTGCCAGCAGCGTAGCAGGGGCTGGAGAGACCCAGTACTTC.

This sequence joins TRBV19 and TRBJ1-1, with TRBD1 as a possible D gene (6 bases). The CDR3 runs 16 residues. Trimming removed 5 bases at V and 0 bases at J, with 16 bases between. The germline V gene encodes CDR1 LNHDA and CDR2 SQIVND (reference sequence). The CDR3 sequence: CASSASWTAMNTEAFF. The CDR3, as DNA: TGTGCCAGTAGTGCCTCCTGGACAGCAATGAACACTGAAGCTTTCTTT.

The rearrangement uses TRBV18 and TRBJ2-2; D gene ambiguous. V was clipped by 1 base and J by 4 bases, with 10 bases between them. This CDR3 comprises 15 residues. Germline V gene sequence: CDR1 KGHSH, CDR2 LQKENI. CDR3 region: CASSPQRIPTGELFF. As DNA, the CDR3 is TGTGCCAGCTCACCACAGAGAATTCCCACCGGGGAGCTGTTTTTT.

This rearrangement joins TRBV7-2 to TRBJ1-5; 7 bases are shared with TRBD1. Germline V CDR1 and CDR2: SGHTA, FQGNSA. V was clipped by 0 bases and J by 3 bases; unmatched bases: 2. This CDR3 has 15 residues. Here the CDR3 DNA reads TGTGCCAGCAGCTTAGCCGGGACAGACAATCAGCCCCAGCATTTT. Translation gives CASSLAGTDNQPQHF.

The chain joins TRBV19 to TRBJ1-1; 9 nucleotides line up with TRBD1. Trimming removed 3 bases from V and 6 bases from J; junction bases left unmatched: 5. Germline V CDR1 and CDR2: LNHDA, SQIVND (reference sequence). The CDR3 spans 14 residues. This chain's CDR3 is CASSMGDRVPEAFF. The DNA for the CDR3 is TGTGCCAGTAGTATGGGGGACAGGGTTCCTGAAGCTTTCTTT.

The chain joins TRBV7-2 to TRBJ2-5; 8 bases map to TRBD2. The tail of the sequence fits TRBJ2-7 better, so the J call may be wrong. Germline CDR1 SGHTA, CDR2 FQGNSA. This CDR3 is built from 15 residues. The CDR3 loop reads CASSLPGLVVREQYF. The DNA of the CDR3 is TGTGCCAGCAGCTTACCGGGACTAGTGGTGCGCGAGCAGTACTTC.

The gene calls are TRBV5-6 and TRBJ1-6; 9 nucleotides agree with TRBD1. The CDR3 is 14 residues long. Looked up from germline, CDR1 is SGHDT and CDR2 is YYEEEE. The V gene end was trimmed by 3 bases and the J gene end by 10 bases; junction bases not matched to a gene: 5. The CDR3 loop reads CASSSDRGKSPLHF. DNA for the CDR3: TGTGCCAGCAGCTCGGACAGGGGAAAATCACCCCTCCACTTT.

The chain is built from TRBV19 and TRBJ2-7; a possible D gene is TRBD2 (6 bases). Germline V gene data show CDR1 as LNHDA and CDR2 as SQIVND (reference sequence). This CDR3 has 14 residues. V was shortened by 10 bases and J by 5 bases, with 21 bases between the two germline ends. The CDR3 loop is CATSFPQGGNEQYF. As DNA, the CDR3 is TGTGCCACCTCCTTCCCCCAAGGCGGGAACGAGCAGTACTTC.

The gene calls are TRBV15 and TRBJ2-6; D unclear. Germline assignment: CDR1 LNHNV and CDR2 YYDKDF (reference sequence). This CDR3 spans 15 amino acids. Trimming removed 0 bases from V and 0 bases from J, with 3 bases in between. CDR3 sequence reads: CATSRDLSGANVLTF. The CDR3 nucleotides are TGTGCCACCAGCAGAGATCTCTCTGGGGCCAACGTCCTGACTTTC. The full variable domain, with the rest looked up from reference TRBV15 and TRBJ2-6, is DAMVIQNPRYQVTQFGKPVTLSCSQTLNHNVMYWYQQKSSQAPKLLFHYYDKDFNNEADTPDNFQSRRPNTSFCFLDIRSPGLGDTAMYLCATSRDLSGANVLTFGAGSRLTVL.

This chain connects TRBV29-1 to TRBJ1-1; no firm D call. V was clipped by 6 bases and J by 8 bases, with 19 bases between them. CDR1 and CDR2 (germline): SQVTM, ANQGSEA. The CDR3 runs to 13 residues. The CDR3 sequence: CSVAEPIGLEAFF. CDR3 bases: TGCAGCGTCGCAGAGCCTATTGGGCTAGAAGCTTTCTTT.

This sequence joins TRBV11-2 and TRBJ1-1, with D maybe TRBD1 (5 bases). The CDR3 spans 16 residues. The germline gives CDR1 SGHAT, CDR2 FQNNGV. The V end was cut by 3 bases, the J end by 0 bases, with 14 bases between. CDR3 protein: CASSFYRGIMNTEAFF. DNA for the CDR3: TGTGCCAGCAGCTTTTATAGGGGAATAATGAACACTGAAGCTTTCTTT. Variable domain in full (rest from reference TRBV11-2 and TRBJ1-1): EAGVAQSPRYKIIEKRQSVAFWCNPISGHATLYWYQQILGQGPKLLIQFQNNGVVDDSQLPKDRFSAERLKGVDSTLKIQPAKLEDSAVYLCASSFYRGIMNTEAFFGQGTRLTVV.

This chain links TRBV9 with TRBJ2-3; 8 bases match TRBD1. V was pared by 3 bases and J by 0 bases, with 15 bases of the junction left unmatched. The CDR3 has 19 residues. CDR1 and CDR2 (germline): SGDLS, YYNGEE. The chain's CDR3 is CASSARDRGQTTSTDTQYF. DNA of the CDR3: TGTGCCAGCAGCGCGCGAGACAGGGGACAAACGACCAGCACAGATACGCAGTATTTT.

The chain combines TRBV6-1 with TRBJ1-5; no clear D. CDR1 is MNHNS, CDR2 SASEGT, per germline. The V end was cut by 6 bases, the J end by 2 bases, with 8 bases between. The CDR3 extends over 13 amino acids. In DNA form, the CDR3 reads TGTGCCAGCAGGGGCTCGGGCAATCAGCCCCAGCATTTT. Translating it yields CASRGSGNQPQHF.

This chain links TRBV6-4 with TRBJ1-6; D unresolved. The CDR3 loop spans 14 amino acids. The germline V and J ends were trimmed by 2 bases and 7 bases, with 9 bases remaining between them. Germline V gene sequence: CDR1 MRHNA, CDR2 SNTAGT. CDR3 in DNA: TGTGCCAGCAGTGACCTGGGCAGGAATTCACCCCTCCACTTT. It specifies CASSDLGRNSPLHF.

The V and J genes are TRBV9 and TRBJ2-1; 11 bases are shared with TRBD2. The germline CDR1 and CDR2 sequences are SGDLS and YYNGEE. The CDR3 totals 16 residues. Unmatched junction bases numbered 10, after V lost 4 bases and J lost 7 bases. This chain's CDR3 is CASSKRLAGPQNEQFF. The DNA of the CDR3 is TGTGCCAGCAGCAAACGACTAGCGGGGCCCCAAAATGAGCAGTTCTTC.